This TCR beta chain was identified during a study of shared clonotypes between healthy human individuals. Every subset had its genomic DNA shared out evenly among several immunoSEQ plates. When replicate PCRs were run on unsorted PBMC, they used 300 ng DNA, some 30,000 T cell genomes. Unsorted PBMC DNA underwent sequencing on ten immunoSEQ deep assay plates. Assay: immunoSEQ multiplex PCR; the TCRdb copy retains only in-frame clones and omits some. Of about 470,000 clones in the sample, about four fifths are singletons; the top ten hold about 13%. Donors comprised only Caucasian adults living in Nashville, Tennessee. The CDR3 has 16 amino acids. The trim removed 4 bases at V and 5 bases at J, leaving 11 bases unmatched. The germline V gene has CDR1 SGHRS and CDR2 YFSETQ.

Sequences were obtained from PBMCs. The clonotype originates from a woman in her 40s in good health. Some clones in this sample may be carry-over from other donors' samples. The chain links TRBV5-1 to TRBJ2-5; 10 positions agree with TRBD1. This chain's CDR3 is CASSPGGTGVLETQYF. CDR3 DNA: TGCGCCAGCAGCCCGGGCGGGACAGGGGTTTTGGAGACCCAGTACTTC.